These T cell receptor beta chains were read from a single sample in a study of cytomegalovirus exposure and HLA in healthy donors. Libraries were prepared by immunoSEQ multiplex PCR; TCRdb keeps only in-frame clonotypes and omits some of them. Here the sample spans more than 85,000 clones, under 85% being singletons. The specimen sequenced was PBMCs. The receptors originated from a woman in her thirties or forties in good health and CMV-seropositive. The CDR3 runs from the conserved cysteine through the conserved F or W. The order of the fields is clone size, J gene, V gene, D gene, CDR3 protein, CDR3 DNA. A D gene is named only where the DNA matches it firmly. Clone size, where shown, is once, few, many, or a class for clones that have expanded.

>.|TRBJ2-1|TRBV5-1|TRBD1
CASSSADRGHIRRVYEQFF
TGCGCCAGCAGCTCGGCGGACAGGGGGCATATCAGGCGCGTATATGAGCAGTTCTTC
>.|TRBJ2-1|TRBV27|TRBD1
CASSFRGQAYNEQFF
TGTGCCAGCAGTTTTAGGGGGCAAGCGTACAATGAGCAGTTCTTC
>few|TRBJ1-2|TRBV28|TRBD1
CASSFGWIGTGGLGGYTF
TGTGCCAGCAGTTTCGGGTGGATCGGGACAGGGGGCCTCGGGGGCTACACCTTC
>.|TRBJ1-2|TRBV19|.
CASAPTGLHGYTF
TGTGCCAGCGCACCGACGGGACTTCATGGCTACACCTTC
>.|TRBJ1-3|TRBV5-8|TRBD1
CASSPSGGIYRGNTIYF
TGTGCCAGCAGCCCTTCAGGGGGAATTTACCGCGGAAACACCATATATTTT
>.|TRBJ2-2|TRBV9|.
CASSVSGFGELFF
TGTGCCAGCAGCGTTTCAGGTTTCGGGGAGCTGTTTTTT
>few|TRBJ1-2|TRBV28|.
CASCVGGAAHGYTF
TGTGCCAGCTGCGTCGGCGGGGCAGCTCATGGCTACACCTTC
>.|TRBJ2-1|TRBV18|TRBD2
CASSPLAGDNEQFF
TGTGCCAGCTCACCACTAGCGGGGGACAATGAGCAGTTCTTC
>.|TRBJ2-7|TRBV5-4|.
CASSKDYHEQYF
TGTGCCAGCAGCAAGGACTACCACGAGCAGTACTTC
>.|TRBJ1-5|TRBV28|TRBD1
CASIPTGASNQPQHF
TGTGCCAGCATTCCTACAGGGGCGAGCAATCAGCCCCAGCATTTT
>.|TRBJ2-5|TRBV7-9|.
CASSPTRVAKETQYF
TGTGCCAGCAGCCCAACCAGGGTGGCCAAAGAGACCCAGTACTTC
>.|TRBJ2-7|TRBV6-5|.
CASSEWGTFYEQYF
TGTGCCAGCAGTGAATGGGGGACATTCTACGAGCAGTACTTC
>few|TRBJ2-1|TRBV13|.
CAISSGTYNEQFF
TGTGCCATCAGTAGCGGTACCTACAATGAGCAGTTCTTC
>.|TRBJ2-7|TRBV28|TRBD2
CASSAVDVSTWGGYEQYF
TGTGCCAGCAGCGCCGTGGATGTGAGCACCTGGGGGGGGTACGAGCAGTACTTC
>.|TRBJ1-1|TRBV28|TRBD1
CASRNTGGKAFF
TGTGCCAGCAGGAACACAGGGGGCAAAGCTTTCTTT
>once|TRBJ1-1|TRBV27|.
CASVATGTEAFF
TGTGCCAGCGTCGCCACGGGGACTGAAGCTTTCTTT
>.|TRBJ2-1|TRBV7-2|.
CASSLWTDYNEQFF
TGTGCCAGCAGCCTCTGGACAGACTACAATGAGCAGTTCTTC